This TCR beta chain comes out of a study of OX40 agonist ivuxolimab in advanced cancers. Whole-study context: Patients treated during dose escalation were battling hepatocellular carcinoma, melanoma, renal cell or head and neck cancer. Notes on the study in general: Certain nonresponders likewise exhibited a low normalized T-cell clonal expansion. There were, on average, more expanded clones in CD8+ T cells than in CD4+.

Per the germline V gene, CDR1 is MNHNY and CDR2 is SVGAGI (reference sequence). V shed 0 bases and J shed 4 bases, with 12 bases lying between them. The CDR3 consists of 15 residues. Concerning this clone: Its matching antigen is unknown.

The method was immunoSEQ multiplex PCR; TCRdb's version includes in-frame clones alone and lacks a portion of them. This sample has some 69,000 clones, with 80% to 95% found just once. It was autoimmune disease history or systemic immunosuppression that excluded patients. The starting material was CD4+ or CD8+ T cells sorted from blood, obtained in a trial of the OX40 agonist ivuxolimab. The chain couples TRBV6-6 to TRBJ1-2; D is possibly TRBD1 (6 bases). The sequence was collected from an adult with an advanced solid tumor such as melanoma, head and neck, liver or kidney cancer. The CDR3: CASSYSGQGSYGYTF. The CDR3 DNA reads TGTGCCAGCAGTTACTCCGGGCAGGGGAGCTATGGCTACACCTTC.